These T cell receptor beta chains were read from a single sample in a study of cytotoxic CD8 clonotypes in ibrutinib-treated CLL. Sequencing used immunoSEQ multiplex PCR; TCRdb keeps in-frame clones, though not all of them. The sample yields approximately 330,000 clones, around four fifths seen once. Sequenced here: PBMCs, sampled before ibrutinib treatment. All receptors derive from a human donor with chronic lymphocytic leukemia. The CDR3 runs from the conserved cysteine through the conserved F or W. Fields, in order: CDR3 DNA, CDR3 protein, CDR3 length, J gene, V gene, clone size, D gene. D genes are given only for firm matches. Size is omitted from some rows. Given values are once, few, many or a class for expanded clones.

DNA: TGTGCCAGCAGCGCAACCGGGACAGGCTTTTCTGGCTACACCTTC; CDR3: CASSATGTGFSGYTF; length: 15; J: TRBJ1-2; V: TRBV9; size: .; D: TRBD1
DNA: TGTGCCAGCAGCCGTGGACAAAACAATGAGCAGTTCTTC; CDR3: CASSRGQNNEQFF; length: 13; J: TRBJ2-1; V: TRBV5-4; size: .; D: .
DNA: TGCGCCAGCAGCTTGAACGGGGAGCTCTCCTACAATGAGCAGTTCTTC; CDR3: CASSLNGELSYNEQFF; length: 16; J: TRBJ2-1; V: TRBV5-1; size: .; D: .
DNA: TGTGCCAGCGGACGAACAGATACGCAGTATTTT; CDR3: CASGRTDTQYF; length: 11; J: TRBJ2-3; V: TRBV27; size: .; D: .
DNA: TGTGCCAGCAGCCCACCGGGCCTTCCCGGGACCCAGTACTTC; CDR3: CASSPPGLPGTQYF; length: 14; J: TRBJ2-5; V: TRBV7-2; size: .; D: .
DNA: TGTGCCAGCAGTTTAGTCCGGGACAGGGCTTATCAGCCCCAGCATTTT; CDR3: CASSLVRDRAYQPQHF; length: 16; J: TRBJ1-5; V: TRBV28; size: .; D: TRBD1
DNA: TGTGCCAGCAGCTTAGGGGGTGGGGACTACAATGAGCAGTTCTTC; CDR3: CASSLGGGDYNEQFF; length: 15; J: TRBJ2-1; V: TRBV13; size: .; D: .
DNA: TGTGCCAGCAGCTTACGACACCTCGGGGAGCTGTTTTTT; CDR3: CASSLRHLGELFF; length: 13; J: TRBJ2-2; V: TRBV11-3; size: .; D: .
DNA: TGCGCCAGCACTTGGGGAGCCTACAATGAGCAGTTCTTC; CDR3: CASTWGAYNEQFF; length: 13; J: TRBJ2-1; V: TRBV5-1; size: .; D: .
DNA: TGTGCCTGGAGTACTCCCGGGGAGCTGTTTTTT; CDR3: CAWSTPGELFF; length: 11; J: TRBJ2-2; V: TRBV30; size: few; D: .
DNA: TGTGCCTGGAGTCCGGGGCTAGCGGGCCTCTCCTACGAGCAGTACTTC; CDR3: CAWSPGLAGLSYEQYF; length: 16; J: TRBJ2-7; V: TRBV30; size: .; D: TRBD2
DNA: TGTGCCAGCAGCGTAGAGGGATTAGATCAGCCCCAGCATTTT; CDR3: CASSVEGLDQPQHF; length: 14; J: TRBJ1-5; V: TRBV9; size: .; D: .